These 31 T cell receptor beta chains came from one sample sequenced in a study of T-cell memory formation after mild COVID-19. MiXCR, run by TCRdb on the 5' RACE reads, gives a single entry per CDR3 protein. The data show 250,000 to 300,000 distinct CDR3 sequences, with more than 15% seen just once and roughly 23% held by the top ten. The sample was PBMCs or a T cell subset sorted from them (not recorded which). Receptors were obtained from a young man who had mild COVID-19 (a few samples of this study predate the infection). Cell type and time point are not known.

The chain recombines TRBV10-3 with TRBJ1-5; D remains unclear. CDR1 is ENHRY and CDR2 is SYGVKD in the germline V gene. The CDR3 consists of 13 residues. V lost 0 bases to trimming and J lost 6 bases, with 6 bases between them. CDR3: CAISESQSQPQHF. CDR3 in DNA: TGTGCCATCAGTGAGTCGCAGAGTCAGCCCCAGCATTTT.

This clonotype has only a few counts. CDR3: CASRPGQGRGTDTQYF. The CDR3 DNA reads TGTGCCAGCAGGCCGGGACAGGGGAGAGGCACAGATACGCAGTATTTT. This chain connects TRBV6-5 to TRBJ2-3, with TRBD1 matching 10 bases. The CDR3 has 16 residues. V gave up 6 bases and J gave up 1 base; unmatched junction bases: 7. Germline values: CDR1 MNHEY, CDR2 SVGAGI.

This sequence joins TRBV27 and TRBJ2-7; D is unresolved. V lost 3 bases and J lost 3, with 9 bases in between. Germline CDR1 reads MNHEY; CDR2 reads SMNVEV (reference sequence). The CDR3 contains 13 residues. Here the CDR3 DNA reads TGTGCCAGCAGTTTTACGAGCCTCTACGAGCAGTACTTC. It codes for CASSFTSLYEQYF.

CDR3 residues: CASWRQETQYF. CDR3 coding DNA: TGTGCCAGCTGGAGGCAAGAGACCCAGTACTTC. V and J are TRBV6-1 and TRBJ2-5; tentative D call: TRBD2 (5 bases). Germline lookup yields CDR1 MNHNS and CDR2 SASEGT. Trimming took 8 bases from V and 2 from J, leaving 6 bases between them. The CDR3 sequence is 11 residues long.

CDR3 region: CASSSRDRDVDEQFF. The CDR3 bases are TGCGCCAGCAGCTCCCGGGACAGGGATGTCGATGAGCAGTTCTTC. J is TRBJ2-1 and V is TRBV4-1; 9 bases align to TRBD1. Germline V gives CDR1 MGHRA, CDR2 YSYEKL. The V and J ends lost 5 bases and 8 bases, in that order; junction bases with no gene match: 10. The CDR3 contains 15 residues.

CDR3 amino acids: CASNNGPTAYTGELFF. The CDR3 DNA is TGTGCCAGCAACAACGGGCCTACAGCATACACCGGGGAGCTGTTTTTT. This chain links TRBV6-6 with TRBJ2-2; D gene uncertain. Germline V gene lookup returns CDR1 MNHNY and CDR2 SVGAGI (reference sequence). V lost 7 bases and J 3 bases, leaving 18 bases between the germline ends. This CDR3 is built from 16 residues.

The CDR3 loop is CSVGGAWTGDFNTEAFF. The CDR3 bases are TGCAGCGTTGGGGGAGCGTGGACAGGGGATTTTAACACTGAAGCTTTCTTT. The gene calls are TRBV29-1 and TRBJ1-1; 9 nucleotides agree with TRBD1. The CDR3 loop spans 17 amino acids. The junction had 14 bases not matched to a gene; V was cut back by 4 bases and J by 2 bases. Germline V gene data show CDR1 as SQVTM and CDR2 as ANQGSEA.

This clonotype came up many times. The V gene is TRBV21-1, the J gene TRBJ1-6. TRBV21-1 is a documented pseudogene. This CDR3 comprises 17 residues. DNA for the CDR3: TGTGCCAGCAGCAAAGGTGACAGAAGCTCCTATAATTCACCCCTCCACTTT. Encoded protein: CASSKGDRSSYNSPLHF.

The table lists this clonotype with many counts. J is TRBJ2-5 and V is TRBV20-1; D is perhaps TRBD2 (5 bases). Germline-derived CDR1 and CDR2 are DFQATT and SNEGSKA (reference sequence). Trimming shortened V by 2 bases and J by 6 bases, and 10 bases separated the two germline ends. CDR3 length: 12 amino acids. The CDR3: CSARPFGKTQYF. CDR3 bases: TGCAGTGCTAGACCGTTCGGGAAGACCCAGTACTTC.

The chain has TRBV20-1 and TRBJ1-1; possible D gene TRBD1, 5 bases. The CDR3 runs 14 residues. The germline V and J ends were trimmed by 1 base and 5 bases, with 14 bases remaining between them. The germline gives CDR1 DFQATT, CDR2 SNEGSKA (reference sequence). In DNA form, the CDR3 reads TGCAGTGCTAGAGCGGGCGGAGGGGTGACTGAAGCTTTCTTT. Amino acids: CSARAGGGVTEAFF.

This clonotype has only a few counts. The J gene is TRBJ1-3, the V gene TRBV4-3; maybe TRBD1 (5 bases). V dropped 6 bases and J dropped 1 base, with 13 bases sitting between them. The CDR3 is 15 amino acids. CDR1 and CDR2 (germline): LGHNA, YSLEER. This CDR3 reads CASSISGGSGNTIYF. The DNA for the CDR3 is TGCGCCAGCAGTATCAGTGGGGGATCTGGAAACACCATATATTTT.

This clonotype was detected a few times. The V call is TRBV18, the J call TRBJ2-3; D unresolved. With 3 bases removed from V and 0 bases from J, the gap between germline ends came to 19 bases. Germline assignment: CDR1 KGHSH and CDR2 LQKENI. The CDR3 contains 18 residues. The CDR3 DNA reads TGTGCCAGCTCACCGGTGGTTCCCAGGTCTTCTAGCACAGATACGCAGTATTTT. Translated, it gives CASSPVVPRSSSTDTQYF.

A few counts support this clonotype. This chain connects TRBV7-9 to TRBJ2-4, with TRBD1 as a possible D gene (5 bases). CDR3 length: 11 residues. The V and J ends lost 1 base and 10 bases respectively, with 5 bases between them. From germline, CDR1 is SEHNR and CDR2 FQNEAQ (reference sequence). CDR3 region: CASSLEGIQYF. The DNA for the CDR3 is TGTGCCAGCAGCTTAGAGGGGATTCAGTACTTC.

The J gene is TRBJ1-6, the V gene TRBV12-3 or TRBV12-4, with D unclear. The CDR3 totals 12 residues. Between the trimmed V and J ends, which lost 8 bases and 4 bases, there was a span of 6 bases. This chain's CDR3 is CASGVYNSPLHF. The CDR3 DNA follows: TGTGCCAGCGGGGTTTATAATTCACCCCTCCACTTT.

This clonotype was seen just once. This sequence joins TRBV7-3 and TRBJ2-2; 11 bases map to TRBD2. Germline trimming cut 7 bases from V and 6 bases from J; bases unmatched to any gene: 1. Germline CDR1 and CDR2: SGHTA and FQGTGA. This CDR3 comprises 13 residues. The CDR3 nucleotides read TGTGCCAGCAAGACTAGCGGGGCCGGGGAGCTGTTTTTT. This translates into CASKTSGAGELFF.

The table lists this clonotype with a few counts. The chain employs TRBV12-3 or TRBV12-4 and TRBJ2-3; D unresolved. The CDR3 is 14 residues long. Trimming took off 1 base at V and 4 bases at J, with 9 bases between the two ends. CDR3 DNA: TGTGCCAGCAGTTTAGTAGCACTCCCAGATACGCAGTATTTT. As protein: CASSLVALPDTQYF.

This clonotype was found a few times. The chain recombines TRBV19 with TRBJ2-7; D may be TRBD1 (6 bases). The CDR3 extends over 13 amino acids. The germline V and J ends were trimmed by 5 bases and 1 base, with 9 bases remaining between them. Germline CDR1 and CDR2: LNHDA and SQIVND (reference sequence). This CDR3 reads CASSVDRSYEQYF. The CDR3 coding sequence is TGTGCCAGTAGTGTGGACAGATCCTACGAGCAGTACTTC.

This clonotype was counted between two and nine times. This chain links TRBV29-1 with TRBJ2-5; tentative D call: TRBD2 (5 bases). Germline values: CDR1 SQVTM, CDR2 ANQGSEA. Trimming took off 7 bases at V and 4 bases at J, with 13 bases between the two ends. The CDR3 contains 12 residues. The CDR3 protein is CSAWSRGETQYF. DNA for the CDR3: TGCAGCGCCTGGAGCCGGGGAGAGACCCAGTACTTC. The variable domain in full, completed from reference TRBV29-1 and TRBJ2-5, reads SAVISQKPSRDICQRGTSLTIQCQVDSQVTMMFWYRQQPGQSLTLIATANQGSEATYESGFVIDKFPISRPNLTFSTLTVSNMSPEDSSIYLCSAWSRGETQYFGPGTRLLVL.

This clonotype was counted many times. Written as DNA, the CDR3 is TGTGCCATCAGTGACTCCGACAGGGGTTATCGCTACGAGCAGTACGTC. This encodes CAISDSDRGYRYEQYV. The rearrangement joins TRBV10-3 to TRBJ2-7, with 8 bases matching TRBD1. This CDR3 comprises 16 residues. V lost 3 bases and J lost 3; bases outside the gene matches: 10. The V gene's germline CDR1 is ENHRY and CDR2 SYGVKD.

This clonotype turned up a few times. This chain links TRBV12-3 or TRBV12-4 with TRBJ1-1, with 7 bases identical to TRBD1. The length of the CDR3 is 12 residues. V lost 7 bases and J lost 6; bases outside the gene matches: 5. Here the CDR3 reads CASTRQGAEAFF. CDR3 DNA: TGTGCCAGCACCCGACAGGGTGCTGAAGCTTTCTTT.

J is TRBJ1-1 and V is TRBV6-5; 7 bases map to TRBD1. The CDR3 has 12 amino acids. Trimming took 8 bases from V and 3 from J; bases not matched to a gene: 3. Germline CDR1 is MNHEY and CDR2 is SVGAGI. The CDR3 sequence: CASFDRDTEAFF. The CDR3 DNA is TGTGCCAGCTTTGACAGGGACACTGAAGCTTTCTTT.

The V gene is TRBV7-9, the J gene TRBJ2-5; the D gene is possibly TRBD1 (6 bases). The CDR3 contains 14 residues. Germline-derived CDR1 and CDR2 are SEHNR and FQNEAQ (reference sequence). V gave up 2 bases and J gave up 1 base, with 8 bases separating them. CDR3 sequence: CASSLLQGQETQYF. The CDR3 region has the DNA TGTGCCAGCAGCTTACTACAGGGCCAAGAGACCCAGTACTTC.

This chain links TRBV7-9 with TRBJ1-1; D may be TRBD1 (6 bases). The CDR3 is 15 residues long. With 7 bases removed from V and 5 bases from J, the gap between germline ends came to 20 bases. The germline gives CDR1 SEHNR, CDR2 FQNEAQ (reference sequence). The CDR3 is CASNRGGAVETEAFF. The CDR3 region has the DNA TGTGCCAGCAATCGAGGGGGGGCCGTGGAAACTGAAGCTTTCTTT.

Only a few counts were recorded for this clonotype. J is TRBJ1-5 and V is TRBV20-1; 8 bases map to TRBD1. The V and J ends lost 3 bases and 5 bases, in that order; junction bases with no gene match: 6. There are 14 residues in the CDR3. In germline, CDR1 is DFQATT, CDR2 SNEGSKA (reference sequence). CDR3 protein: CSARKVTGDQPQHF. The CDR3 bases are TGCAGTGCTAGGAAAGTGACAGGGGATCAGCCCCAGCATTTT.

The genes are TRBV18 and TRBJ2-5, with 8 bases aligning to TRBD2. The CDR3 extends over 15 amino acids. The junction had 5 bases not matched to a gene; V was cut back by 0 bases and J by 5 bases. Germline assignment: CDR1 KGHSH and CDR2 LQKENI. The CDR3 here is CASSPPSGGSETQYF. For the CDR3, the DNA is TGTGCCAGCTCACCACCCAGCGGGGGCAGCGAGACCCAGTACTTC.

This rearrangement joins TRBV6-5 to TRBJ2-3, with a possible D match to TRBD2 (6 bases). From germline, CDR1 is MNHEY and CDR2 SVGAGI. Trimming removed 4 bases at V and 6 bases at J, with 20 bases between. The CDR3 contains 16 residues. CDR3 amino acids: CASSFSRLVIRDTQYF. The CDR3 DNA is TGTGCCAGCAGTTTTTCGAGACTAGTAATTAGGGATACGCAGTATTTT.

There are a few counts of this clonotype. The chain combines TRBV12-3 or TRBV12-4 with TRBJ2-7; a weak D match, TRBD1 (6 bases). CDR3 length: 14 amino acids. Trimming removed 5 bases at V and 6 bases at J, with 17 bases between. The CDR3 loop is CASSQAQGPGEQYF. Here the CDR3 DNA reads TGTGCCAGCAGTCAAGCACAGGGACCGGGCGAGCAGTACTTC.

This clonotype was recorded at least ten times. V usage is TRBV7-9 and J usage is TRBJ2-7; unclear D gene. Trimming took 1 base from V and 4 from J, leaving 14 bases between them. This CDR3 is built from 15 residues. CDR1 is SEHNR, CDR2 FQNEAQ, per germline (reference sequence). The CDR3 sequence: CASSLGAGLAYEQYV. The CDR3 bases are TGTGCCAGCAGCTTAGGTGCCGGGTTGGCTTACGAGCAGTACGTC.

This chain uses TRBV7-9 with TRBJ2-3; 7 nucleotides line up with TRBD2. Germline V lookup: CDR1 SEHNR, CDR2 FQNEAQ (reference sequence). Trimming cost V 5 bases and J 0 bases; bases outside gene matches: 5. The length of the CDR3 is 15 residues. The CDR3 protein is CASSRHSGSTDTQYF. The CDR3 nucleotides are TGTGCCAGCAGCAGACATAGCGGGAGCACAGATACGCAGTATTTT.

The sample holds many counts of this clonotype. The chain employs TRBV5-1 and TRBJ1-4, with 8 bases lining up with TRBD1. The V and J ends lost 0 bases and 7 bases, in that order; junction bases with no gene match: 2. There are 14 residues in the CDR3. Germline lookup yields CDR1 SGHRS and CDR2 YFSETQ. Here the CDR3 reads CASSLGQGSEKLFF. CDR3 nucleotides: TGCGCCAGCAGCTTGGGACAGGGGAGTGAAAAACTGTTTTTT.

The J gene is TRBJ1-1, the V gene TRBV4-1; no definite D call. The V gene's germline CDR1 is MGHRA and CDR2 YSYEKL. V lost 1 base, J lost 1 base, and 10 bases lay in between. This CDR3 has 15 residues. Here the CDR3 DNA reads TGCGCCAGCAGCCAAGTGGGCATCAAGAACACTGAAGCTTTCTTT. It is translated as CASSQVGIKNTEAFF.